This is a list of T cell receptor beta chains from one sample in a study of identical twins. TCRdb recomputed calls from the 5' RACE reads with MiXCR, one row per CDR3 protein. The sample has around 240,000 distinct CDR3 sequences, roughly a tenth seen once; the top ten hold about 9%. Sequenced input: memory T cells sorted from blood. Receptors originate from a man aged 50 or older in good health. Both conserved end residues are part of each CDR3. A D gene is named only where the DNA matches it firmly. Size tells how often a clone was seen (once, few, many) or the class of an expanded clone, and some rows leave it out.

V: TRBV5-4
J: TRBJ1-1
size: few
D: .
CDR3: CASSRDSGSLAEAFF
DNA: TGTGCCAGCAGCCGGGACTCGGGGAGTCTAGCTGAAGCTTTCTTT

V: TRBV6-2/TRBV6-3
J: TRBJ1-1
size: .
D: .
CDR3: CASSYSTGRGHTEAFF
DNA: TGTGCCAGCAGTTACTCGACGGGCAGGGGACACACTGAAGCTTTCTTT

V: TRBV5-5
J: TRBJ2-1
size: .
D: .
CDR3: CASSWRPSAYEQFF
DNA: TGTGCCAGCAGCTGGAGGCCTAGCGCCTATGAGCAGTTCTTC

V: TRBV18
J: TRBJ2-3
size: once
D: TRBD2
CDR3: CASSPTSGSLFSTDTQYF
DNA: TGTGCCAGCTCACCCACTAGCGGGAGCCTGTTTAGCACAGATACGCAGTATTTT

V: TRBV6-1
J: TRBJ2-7
size: .
D: .
CDR3: CASSPGRGPSEQYF
DNA: TGTGCCAGCAGCCCGGGGCGAGGGCCGAGCGAGCAGTACTTC

V: TRBV5-1
J: TRBJ2-7
size: many
D: .
CDR3: CASSLEEQGLHYEQYF
DNA: TGCGCCAGCAGCTTGGAGGAGCAGGGTCTTCACTACGAGCAGTACTTC

V: TRBV24-1
J: TRBJ2-5
size: few
D: .
CDR3: CATSDRLWDSGGGTRETQYF
DNA: TGTGCCACAAGTGATCGTCTTTGGGACTCCGGAGGGGGGACGAGGGAGACCCAGTACTTC

V: TRBV20-1
J: TRBJ1-1
size: .
D: .
CDR3: CSARDYRAHNTEAFF
DNA: TGCAGTGCTAGAGATTACAGGGCTCACAACACTGAAGCTTTCTTT

V: TRBV5-1
J: TRBJ2-3
size: few
D: .
CDR3: CASSWDQTTDTQYF
DNA: TGCGCCAGCAGCTGGGACCAAACCACAGATACGCAGTATTTT

V: TRBV6-1
J: TRBJ2-1
size: few
D: TRBD1
CDR3: CASSVGDRDIREQFF
DNA: TGTGCCAGCAGTGTAGGAGACAGGGACATTAGGGAGCAGTTCTTC